These T cell receptor beta chains were read from a single sample in a study of shared clonotypes between healthy human individuals. The assay was immunoSEQ multiplex PCR, and TCRdb's table has in-frame clones only and misses some. The data contain about a million clones, around three quarters of them singletons. Source material: memory CD4+ T cells from PBMCs. These receptors were taken from a young man in good health. Some clones in this sample may be carry-over from other donors' samples. The CDR3 runs from the conserved cysteine through the conserved F or W. The D gene is left open where the match is weak.

J gene	D gene	V gene	CDR3 protein
TRBJ1-2	TRBD1	TRBV6-6	CASGFTTGVGYTF
TRBJ1-2	.	TRBV9	CASSPPGDYGYTF
TRBJ1-5	.	TRBV28	CASGPTGGFDQPQHF
TRBJ1-4	TRBD1	TRBV29-1	CSAKQGDEKLFF
TRBJ2-7	.	TRBV4-1	CASSQAVSRRYEQYF
TRBJ2-5	.	TRBV9	CASSVVGTARGETQYF
TRBJ1-1	.	TRBV6-1	CASSPRTGGTEAFF
TRBJ2-6	.	TRBV19	CASSPRFSGANVLTF
TRBJ1-2	.	TRBV6-6	CASSSPGDLIGYTF
TRBJ2-1	.	TRBV5-1	CASSQQGNEQFF
TRBJ2-7	.	TRBV7-9	CASSLGRAYEQYF
TRBJ1-2	.	TRBV6-5	CASSWAGYGYTF
TRBJ1-5	TRBD1	TRBV28	CASSLSTGAALNQPQHF
TRBJ2-4	TRBD2	TRBV7-2	CASSLVFVGLVKNIQYF
TRBJ2-5	TRBD2	TRBV28	CASSPLAGAETQYF
TRBJ1-3	.	TRBV6-1	CASSERGSGNTIYF
TRBJ1-4	.	TRBV28	CASTDATNEKLFF
TRBJ2-5	TRBD2	TRBV28	CASSSPAGGQETQYF
TRBJ2-1	TRBD1	TRBV27	CASTSLGQYNEQFF
TRBJ2-1	.	TRBV6-1	CASSEVRGGYNEQFF
TRBJ1-5	.	TRBV5-1	CAGSTVPSGAQHF
TRBJ2-1	.	TRBV19	CASSIAFLAGNEQFF
TRBJ2-1	TRBD2	TRBV28	CASSLRSSGRVRNEQFF
TRBJ2-7	.	TRBV28	CASSLLGYEQYF
TRBJ2-1	TRBD2	TRBV5-1	CASSLREGSEQFF
TRBJ2-1	.	TRBV5-4	CASSLDGGWHNEQFF
TRBJ2-3	.	TRBV28	CASSGQAIGTDTQYF
TRBJ2-5	.	TRBV30	CAWSGQVQETQYF
TRBJ2-3	TRBD2	TRBV29-1	CSVGGTSGSGGTSTDTQYF
TRBJ1-1	TRBD1	TRBV7-2	CASSGQGRSEAFF
TRBJ2-3	.	TRBV10-3	CAISDKGLYSTDTQYF
TRBJ2-5	.	TRBV4-1	CASSQVGQGWGTQYF
TRBJ1-1	.	TRBV7-3	CASSSLGGNTEAFF
TRBJ2-5	.	TRBV29-1	CSAHPFGSQETQYF
TRBJ2-1	TRBD2	TRBV2	CASSTPFRASGSYNEQFF
TRBJ1-4	.	TRBV30	CAQEGGAREKLFF
TRBJ2-7	TRBD1	TRBV18	CASSPHSGGYEQYF
TRBJ2-2	.	TRBV4-2	CASSPRRWKDGELFF
TRBJ2-2	TRBD2	TRBV5-1	CASSGGTSGTTGELFF
TRBJ1-1	.	TRBV9	CASSARLWDTEAFF
TRBJ2-1	.	TRBV7-9	CASSRSGGEQFF
TRBJ1-2	.	TRBV6-4	CASSEGPSYGYTF
TRBJ1-4	TRBD1	TRBV5-5	CASSVGTASEKLFF
TRBJ1-2	TRBD1	TRBV27	CASSPRPGQGAYNYGYTF
TRBJ1-1	.	TRBV7-9	CALWVNTEAFF
TRBJ1-3	.	TRBV5-1	CASSLGTVSGNTIYF
TRBJ2-3	.	TRBV29-1	CSVAWTLVLRQYF
TRBJ1-4	TRBD1	TRBV10-3	CAISQPGQTNEKLFF
TRBJ1-6	.	TRBV11-2	CASSLVSAGAASPLHF
TRBJ1-5	TRBD1	TRBV28	CASRGTGQPQHF
TRBJ2-5	.	TRBV5-4	CASSLGQGGETQYF
TRBJ2-5	.	TRBV6-5	CASSYSGQSRRGTQYF
TRBJ2-7	TRBD1	TRBV28	CASSPPGQGAYEQYF
TRBJ1-4	TRBD1	TRBV30	CAWSAAGGEKLFF